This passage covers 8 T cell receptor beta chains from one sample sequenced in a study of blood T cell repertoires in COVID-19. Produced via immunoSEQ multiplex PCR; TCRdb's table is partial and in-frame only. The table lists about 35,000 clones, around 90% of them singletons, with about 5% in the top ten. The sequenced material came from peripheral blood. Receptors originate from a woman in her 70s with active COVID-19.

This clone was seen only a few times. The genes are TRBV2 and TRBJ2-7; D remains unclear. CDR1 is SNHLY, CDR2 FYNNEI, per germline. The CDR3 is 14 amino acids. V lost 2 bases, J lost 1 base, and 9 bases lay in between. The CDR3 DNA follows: TGTGCCAGCAGTGAAAATCCGGTTTCCTACGAGCAGTACTTC. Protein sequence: CASSENPVSYEQYF. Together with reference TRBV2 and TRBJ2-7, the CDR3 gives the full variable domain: EPEVTQTPSHQVTQMGQEVILRCVPISNHLYFYWYRQILGQKVEFLVSFYNNEISEKSEIFDDQFSVERPDGSNFTLKIRSTKLEDSAMYFCASSENPVSYEQYFGPGTRLTVT.

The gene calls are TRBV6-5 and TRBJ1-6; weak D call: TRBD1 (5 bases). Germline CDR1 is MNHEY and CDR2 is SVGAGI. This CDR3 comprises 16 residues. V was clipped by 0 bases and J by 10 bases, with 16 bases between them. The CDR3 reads CASSYSTGDRGSPLHF. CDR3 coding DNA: TGTGCCAGCAGTTACTCGACTGGGGACCGGGGGTCACCCCTCCACTTT.

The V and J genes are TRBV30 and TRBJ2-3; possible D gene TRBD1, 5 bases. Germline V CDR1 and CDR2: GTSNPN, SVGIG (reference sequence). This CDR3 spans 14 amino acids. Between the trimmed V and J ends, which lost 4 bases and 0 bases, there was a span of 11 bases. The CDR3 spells CAWNQGLSTDTQYF. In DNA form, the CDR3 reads TGTGCCTGGAACCAGGGCCTTAGCACAGATACGCAGTATTTT.

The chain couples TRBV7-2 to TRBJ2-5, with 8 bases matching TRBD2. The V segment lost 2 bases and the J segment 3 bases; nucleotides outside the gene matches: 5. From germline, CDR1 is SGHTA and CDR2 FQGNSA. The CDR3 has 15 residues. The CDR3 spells CASSLNGGVKETQYF. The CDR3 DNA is TGTGCCAGCAGCTTAAACGGGGGGGTCAAAGAGACCCAGTACTTC. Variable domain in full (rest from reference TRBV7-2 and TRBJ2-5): GAGVSQSPSNKVTEKGKDVELRCDPISGHTALYWYRQSLGQGLEFLIYFQGNSAPDKSGLPSDRFSAERTGGSVSTLTIQRTQQEDSAVYLCASSLNGGVKETQYFGPGTRLLVL.

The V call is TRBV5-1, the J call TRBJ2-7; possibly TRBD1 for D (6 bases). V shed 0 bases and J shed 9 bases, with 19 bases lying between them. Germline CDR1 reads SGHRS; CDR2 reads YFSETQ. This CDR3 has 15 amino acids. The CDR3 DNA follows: TGCGCCAGCAGCTTGGTAGGACAGCCCTCGGCTATGCAGTACTTC. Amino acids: CASSLVGQPSAMQYF.

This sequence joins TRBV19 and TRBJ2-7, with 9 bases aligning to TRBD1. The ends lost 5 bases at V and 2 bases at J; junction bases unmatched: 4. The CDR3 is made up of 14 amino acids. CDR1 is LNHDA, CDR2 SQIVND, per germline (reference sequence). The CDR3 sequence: CASSAGQGTYEQYF. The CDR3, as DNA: TGTGCCAGTAGTGCCGGACAGGGGACCTACGAGCAGTACTTC. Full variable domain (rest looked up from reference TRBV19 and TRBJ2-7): DGGITQSPKYLFRKEGQNVTLSCEQNLNHDAMYWYRQDPGQGLRLIYYSQIVNDFQKGDIAEGYSVSREKKESFPLTVTSAQKNPTAFYLCASSAGQGTYEQYFGPGTRLTVT.

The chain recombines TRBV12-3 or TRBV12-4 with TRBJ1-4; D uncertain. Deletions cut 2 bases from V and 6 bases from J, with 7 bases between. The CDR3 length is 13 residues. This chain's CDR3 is CASSLLGDEKLFF. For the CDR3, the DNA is TGTGCCAGCAGTTTATTGGGAGATGAAAAACTGTTTTTT.

The CDR3 DNA follows: TGCGCCAGCAGCGAGGACAGAACGATTCAGTACTTC. This gives the protein CASSEDRTIQYF. V usage is TRBV5-1 and J usage is TRBJ2-4; D possibly corresponds to TRBD1 (6 bases). V was pared by 4 bases and J by 10 bases, with 12 bases between. The CDR3 has 12 amino acids. CDR1 is SGHRS, CDR2 YFSETQ, per germline.